The clone carrying this T cell receptor (beta chain) has a handful of counts. The CDR3 length is 14 residues. Germline V gives CDR1 MGHRA, CDR2 YSYEKL. Trimming pared 4 bases from V and 0 bases from J, leaving 6 bases between. This entry is derived from a study of T cells in Graves' hyperthyroidism and ophthalmopathy. Researchers amplified the TCR beta CDR3 regions from RNA transcripts. First-round RT-PCR targeting the TCR CDR3 was performed with the HTBI primer set. Each CDR3 protein is one row after TCRdb ran MiXCR on the multiplex PCR reads. The sample has approximately 400,000 distinct CDR3 sequences, about 14% seen once.

This TCR came from a man between 50 and 59 years old with Graves' ophthalmopathy. The specimen sequenced was blood. The gene calls are TRBV4-1 and TRBJ1-4; D uncertain. The CDR3 spells CASSLSTTNEKLFF. CDR3 DNA: TGCGCCAGCAGCCTCAGTACAACTAATGAAAAACTGTTTTTT.